The 13 T cell receptor beta chains given below trace back to one sample, sequenced in a study of blood T cell repertoires in COVID-19. Profiling relied on immunoSEQ multiplex PCR, and the TCRdb table lists in-frame clones only, not all of them. The sample shows about 98,000 clones, around 84% of them seen only once. Sequences were obtained from peripheral blood. The receptors stem from a man between 50 and 59 years old with active or convalescent COVID-19.

The CDR3 DNA is TGTGCCAGCAGCGTAGAACAGGGGAAAACTAATGAAAAACTGTTTTTT. It encodes CASSVEQGKTNEKLFF. The chain couples TRBV9 to TRBJ1-4, with 7 bases matching TRBD1. CDR1 is SGDLS and CDR2 is YYNGEE in the germline V gene. After removal of 0 bases from V and 1 base from J, the junction contained 3 bases not matched to a gene. There are 16 residues in the CDR3.

J is TRBJ2-2 and V is TRBV11-2; 7 bases fit TRBD2. The V and J ends lost 2 bases and 3 bases, in that order; junction bases with no gene match: 6. The CDR3 runs 16 residues. CDR1 and CDR2 from the germline V gene are SGHAT and FQNNGV. CDR3 DNA sequence: TGTGCCAGCAGCTTAAGCCAGGGAGGGGACACCGGGGAGCTGTTTTTT. It translates to CASSLSQGGDTGELFF.

The chain recombines TRBV5-8 with TRBJ2-3, with 10 bases aligning to TRBD2. This CDR3 comprises 15 residues. CDR1 and CDR2 from the germline V gene are SGHTS and YDEGEE. V shed 5 bases and J 2 bases; nucleotides not matched to a gene: 5. The CDR3 region has the DNA TGTGCCAGCAGGATAGCGGGGGGCCACACAGATACGCAGTATTTT. It yields the protein CASRIAGGHTDTQYF.

This chain links TRBV6-2 or TRBV6-3 with TRBJ1-5; a possible D gene is TRBD1 (5 bases). The V end was cut by 2 bases, the J end by 0 bases, with 14 bases between. This CDR3 has 17 residues. Germline V gene data show CDR1 as MNHEY and CDR2 as SVGEGT. Here the CDR3 DNA reads TGTGCCAGCAGTTACCGATCCGGGGGATATAGCAATCAGCCCCAGCATTTT. This gives the protein CASSYRSGGYSNQPQHF.

The V gene is TRBV3-1 (or the pseudogene TRBV3-2), the J gene TRBJ2-5; 8 bases are a match to TRBD2. There are 15 residues in the CDR3. With V trimmed by 11 bases and J by 1 base, 12 bases remained unmatched. CDR1 and CDR2 from the germline V gene are LGHDT and YNNKEL (reference sequence). For the CDR3, the DNA is TGTGCCGCTAGTCAACAAGCGGGGGCCCAAGAGACCCAGTACTTC. It is translated as CAASQQAGAQETQYF.

Points on this clone: Its ends do not fully match the called genes, so a read error is possible. V is TRBV2 and J is TRBJ1-2, with TRBD1 as a possible D gene (6 bases). Germline CDR1 SNHLY, CDR2 FYNNEI. The CDR3 has 14 amino acids. CDR3 nucleotide sequence: TGTGCCAGCAGTGTACAGGGTCCTAAGTATGGCTACACCTTC. Amino acid sequence: CASSVQGPKYGYTF.

The V gene is TRBV5-1, the J gene TRBJ1-1, with TRBD1 matching 9 bases. V shed 0 bases, J shed 0 bases, and the junction held 3 bases outside the gene matches. The CDR3 is 16 amino acids. CDR1 is SGHRS and CDR2 is YFSETQ in the germline V gene. The DNA for the CDR3 is TGCGCCAGCAGCTTGGAAGGGACAGGGATGAACACTGAAGCTTTCTTT. It specifies CASSLEGTGMNTEAFF.

The CDR3 loop reads CASSQEPGLAGGLGETQYF. The CDR3 bases are TGCGCCAGCAGCCAGGAACCGGGACTAGCGGGGGGGTTGGGAGAGACCCAGTACTTC. The V and J genes are TRBV4-1 and TRBJ2-5, with 16 bases aligning to TRBD2. The germline V gene has CDR1 MGHRA and CDR2 YSYEKL. This CDR3 region has 19 residues. V gave up 3 bases and J gave up 4 bases; unmatched junction bases: 11.

This chain joins TRBV6-4 and TRBJ2-7; 12 nucleotides agree with TRBD1. CDR1 and CDR2 from the germline V gene are MRHNA and SNTAGT. The trim removed 4 bases at V and 5 bases at J, leaving 9 bases unmatched. The CDR3 is 16 residues long. CDR3 protein: CASSAGTGGVIDEQYV. CDR3 DNA: TGTGCCAGCAGTGCCGGGACAGGGGGCGTCATCGACGAGCAGTACGTC.

The chain couples TRBV6-5 to TRBJ1-6; TRBD1 matches at 7 bases. The CDR3 totals 15 residues. The V gene's germline CDR1 is MNHEY and CDR2 SVGAGI. J was trimmed by 9 bases and V by 6 bases; bases with no gene match: 11. The CDR3 bases are TGTGCCAGCAGACTCCGACAGGGTGTGGGTTCACCCCTCCACTTT. Translating gives CASRLRQGVGSPLHF.

The count of this clone is one. The V call is TRBV4-1, the J call TRBJ1-4, with TRBD1 identical over 10 bases. J was trimmed by 7 bases and V by 4 bases; bases with no gene match: 6. This CDR3 has 15 residues. CDR1 MGHRA and CDR2 YSYEKL come from the germline V gene. CDR3 sequence (DNA): TGCGCCAGCAGCCCGACAGGGGGCGATCTTGAAAAACTGTTTTTT. It encodes CASSPTGGDLEKLFF.

This clone appeared a single time. The chain links TRBV28 to TRBJ1-5; TRBD1 matches 7 bases. J lost 6 bases, V lost 6 bases, and 8 bases had no gene match. The CDR3 has 14 residues. Germline CDR1 reads MDHEN; CDR2 reads SYDVKM. In DNA form, the CDR3 reads TGTGCCAGCAGGGAACAGGGGAAGGGTCAGCCCCAGCATTTT. Its protein product is CASREQGKGQPQHF.

The chain joins TRBV27 to TRBJ1-4, with 10 bases matching TRBD1. This CDR3 has 13 residues. Looked up from germline, CDR1 is MNHEY and CDR2 is SMNVEV (reference sequence). V shed 6 bases and J 7 bases; nucleotides not matched to a gene: 2. The CDR3 spells CASRTGGGEKLFF. CDR3 DNA: TGTGCCAGCAGGACAGGGGGCGGTGAAAAACTGTTTTTT.